This T cell receptor (beta chain) was recorded in a study of cytomegalovirus exposure and HLA in healthy donors. Notes on the study in general: The finding came from a later analysis; first-cohort TCR clusters tended to co-occur in the roughly 110 validation repertoires.

Profiled with immunoSEQ multiplex PCR; TCRdb holds only in-frame clones, not every one. This sample yields over 70,000 clones, of which about 93% are seen a single time; about 0.63% belongs to the top ten. This CDR3 spans 13 amino acids. Germline V gene sequence: CDR1 GTSNPN, CDR2 SVGIG (reference sequence). With 4 bases clipped from V and 6 bases from J, the junction kept 3 bases outside the gene matches. On this clone itself: The antigen is undetermined.

The clonotype originates from a woman aged 18-29 years in good health and CMV-seronegative. The chain combines TRBV30 with TRBJ1-4, with 9 nucleotides matching TRBD1. The sequenced sample was PBMCs. CDR3 nucleotide sequence: TGTGCCTGGATGGGACAGGGCTATGAAAAACTGTTTTTT. Amino acids: CAWMGQGYEKLFF.